This section outlines one T cell receptor (beta chain) sequence together with its context. The data originate from a study of T cell changes during pregnancy in multiple sclerosis. Measured with immunoSEQ multiplex PCR; TCRdb has only the in-frame clones, and not every one. Found here are tens of thousands of clones, roughly 89% of them singletons; the top ten hold 0.45% to 0.6%. The TCR comes from a female donor with multiple sclerosis, enrolled in a pregnancy study. Sample: CD4+ T cells from peripheral blood mononuclear cells, taken in the first trimester of pregnancy.

The CDR3 coding sequence is TGCAGCGTTGGACCATTACGGGGGACAGGCCTGGGGGGGACTTATGGCTACACCTTC. It is translated as CSVGPLRGTGLGGTYGYTF. The J gene is TRBJ1-2, the V gene TRBV29-1, with TRBD1 identical over 8 bases. The CDR3 length is 19 residues. V trimming: 4 bases; J trimming: 5 bases; junction bases outside the gene matches: 24. Germline loops: CDR1 SQVTM, CDR2 ANQGSEA. Complete variable domain (other parts from reference TRBV29-1 and TRBJ1-2): SAVISQKPSRDICQRGTSLTIQCQVDSQVTMMFWYRQQPGQSLTLIATANQGSEATYESGFVIDKFPISRPNLTFSTLTVSNMSPEDSSIYLCSVGPLRGTGLGGTYGYTFGSGTRLTVV.